The rows below give T cell receptor beta chains drawn from one sample of a study of CD8 T cells in ankylosing spondylitis. One entry per CDR3 protein, called by TCRdb with MiXCR from the 5' RACE reads. The sample lists approximately 340,000 distinct CDR3 sequences, 14% to 15% occurring once. Sequenced material: blood, either unsorted or a sorted T cell fraction (not recorded which). Receptors originate from a male donor with ankylosing spondylitis or in good health (not recorded which). Both conserved end residues are part of each CDR3. A D gene is named only where the DNA matches it firmly. Only part of the rows carry a size: once, few, many, or a class if the clone is expanded.

>TRBJ2-1|-|-|TRBV20-1
TGCAGTCAGCTGAGGGGGGTTGAGCAGTTCTTC
CSQLRGVEQFF
>TRBJ1-6|-|-|TRBV6-4
TGTGCCAGTCGGGCCTCAACCTCCTATAATTCACCCCTCCACTTT
CASRASTSYNSPLHF
>TRBJ1-5|-|TRBD1|TRBV7-7
TGTGCCAGCAGCTTAGGGGGACAGAATCAGCCCCAGCATTTT
CASSLGGQNQPQHF
>TRBJ1-1|-|TRBD1|TRBV12-3/TRBV12-4
TGTGCCAGCAGTCTGGAGACAGGGGGCGGGAACACTGAAGCTTTCTTT
CASSLETGGGNTEAFF
>TRBJ2-7|-|-|TRBV15
TGTGCCACCAGCAGAAGCCCCGCCTTCTCCTACGAGCAGTACTTC
CATSRSPAFSYEQYF
>TRBJ1-5|few|-|TRBV29-1
TGCAGCGTTGGCGGGTCGGGCAATCAGCCCCAGCATTTT
CSVGGSGNQPQHF
>TRBJ2-3|many|TRBD2|TRBV5-1
TGCGCCAGCACCCCGGGACTAGCGGGGGGGCTCACAGATACGCAGTATTTT
CASTPGLAGGLTDTQYF
>TRBJ1-1|few|-|TRBV5-6
TGTGCCAGCAGCCGTCCGACAGGTAACACTGAAGCTTTCTTT
CASSRPTGNTEAFF
>TRBJ1-2|few|-|TRBV20-1
TGCAGTGCCGAAAAGGGACCGAACTATGGCTACACCTTC
CSAEKGPNYGYTF
>TRBJ1-6|few|-|TRBV7-2
TGTGCCAGCAGCTCAACCGGGACACGTAATTCACCCCTCCACTTT
CASSSTGTRNSPLHF
>TRBJ2-1|few|-|TRBV29-1
TGCAGCGTTGAAGGGTGGGGGGGCCTACTTGGTGAGCAGTTCTTC
CSVEGWGGLLGEQFF
>TRBJ2-1|-|TRBD2|TRBV5-1
TGCGCCAGCAAGGCCCGGGGGGAATACAATGAGCAGTTCTTC
CASKARGEYNEQFF
>TRBJ1-2|-|-|TRBV6-1
TGTGCCAGCAAACGGCTCAGGGCCCTTGACTATGGCTACACCTTC
CASKRLRALDYGYTF
>TRBJ2-2|few|-|TRBV19
TGTGCCAGTAGTATATTGTCGGGCAGGGGACCCACCGGGGAGCTGTTTTTT
CASSILSGRGPTGELFF
>TRBJ1-2|few|-|TRBV6-1
TGTGCCAGCCGGACGGCTACTAACTATGGCTACACCTTC
CASRTATNYGYTF
>TRBJ2-1|-|TRBD2|TRBV20-1
TGCAGTGCAAATAGCGGGAGTCGGTACAATGAGCAGTTCTTC
CSANSGSRYNEQFF
>TRBJ2-1|-|TRBD2|TRBV12-3/TRBV12-4
TGTGCCAGCAGTTTAACGGCTAGCGGACATGAGCAGTTCTTC
CASSLTASGHEQFF
>TRBJ1-1|-|-|TRBV5-1
TGCGCCAGCAGCTTGGCTCAGGTGGGGACTGAAGCTTTCTTT
CASSLAQVGTEAFF
>TRBJ1-4|-|TRBD1|TRBV5-6
TGTGCCAGCAGCTTCGGGACAGGCTCAACTAATGAAAAACTGTTTTTT
CASSFGTGSTNEKLFF
>TRBJ2-3|-|-|TRBV3-1
TGTGCCAGCAGCCAAGATGTTCCGGGCATCACAGATACGCAGTATTTT
CASSQDVPGITDTQYF
>TRBJ2-3|few|-|TRBV28
TGTGCCAGCAGTTCCAATAACCCAGATACGCAGTATTTT
CASSSNNPDTQYF
>TRBJ1-3|few|TRBD1|TRBV20-1
TGCAGTGCACGGACAGGGGCAGGAAACACCATATATTTT
CSARTGAGNTIYF
>TRBJ2-7|-|TRBD1|TRBV5-1
TGCGCCAGCAGCCTATCGACAGGGACCATCTACGAGCAGTACTTC
CASSLSTGTIYEQYF
>TRBJ1-5|few|TRBD1|TRBV20-1
TGCAGTGCTAAAACAGGGGGCGGCAATCAGCCCCAGCATTTT
CSAKTGGGNQPQHF
>TRBJ2-1|-|TRBD2|TRBV27
TGTGCCAGCAGTCCGACTAGCAGGAATGAGCAGTTCTTC
CASSPTSRNEQFF
>TRBJ2-2|-|-|TRBV3-1
TGTGCCAGCACCCTGAGAGGGTCTAGCGTAGAAACCGGGGAGCTGTTTTTT
CASTLRGSSVETGELFF